This T cell receptor beta chain was identified in a study of shared clonotypes between healthy human individuals. Per germline, CDR1 SGHRS and CDR2 YFSETQ. CDR3 length equals 20 residues. Losses at the gene ends were 1 base for V and 3 bases for J; bases not matched to a gene: 22. Here immunoSEQ multiplex PCR was the method, and the copy in TCRdb shows in-frame clones only, minus some. Of around 600,000 clones listed, about 97% were seen once; the top ten hold roughly 0.05%. Sequences were obtained from naive CD4+ T cells sorted from blood. Subset denoted: CD45RA+ positively selected. The sequence was collected from a woman in her twenties or thirties in good health. V gene TRBV5-1 combines with J gene TRBJ2-7, with 7 bases lining up with TRBD1. DNA for the CDR3: TGCGCCAGCAGCTTGCCGGTGTCCGAACCCCGGGACAGAAGTATCTACGAGCAGTACTTC. The encoded protein is CASSLPVSEPRDRSIYEQYF.